This T cell receptor (beta chain) was recovered during a study of blood T cell repertoires in COVID-19. Under the authors' procedure: Reference gene primers were amplified, and this amplification served to estimate nucleated cell counts. Libraries were prepared by immunoSEQ multiplex PCR; TCRdb keeps only in-frame clonotypes and omits some of them. V, J and clone size are those of that table, while D and trimming were read from the DNA. Of some 78,000 clones in the sample, around 88% were seen once. CDR3 length: 15 residues. The germline V and J ends were trimmed by 0 bases and 0 bases, with 8 bases remaining between them. Germline V gene sequence: CDR1 SGHRS, CDR2 YFSETQ.

The receptor comes from a woman older than 75 with active or convalescent COVID-19. The chain links TRBV5-1 to TRBJ2-3; TRBD2 might be the D (5 bases). Material: peripheral blood. CDR3 in amino acids: CASSLAGRSTDTQYF. For the CDR3, the DNA is TGCGCCAGCAGCTTGGCTGGGAGAAGCACAGATACGCAGTATTTT.